This is a list of T cell receptor beta chains from one sample in a study of blood T cells in healthy people across ages. TCRdb reprocessed the 5' RACE reads via MiXCR and lists one record per CDR3 protein. The sample consists of about 1.8 million distinct CDR3 sequences, roughly 49% of them appearing once. The sample was blood. The receptors shown here come from a woman between 40 and 55 years old in good health. CDR3s include the opening cysteine and the closing phenylalanine or tryptophan. Fields, in order: CDR3 protein, CDR3 DNA, D gene, J gene, clone size, V gene. D genes are given only for firm matches. Size tells how often a clone was seen (once, few, many) or the class of an expanded clone, and some rows leave it out.

CASSQDGRVGNIQYF TGTGCCAGCAGCCAAGACGGCAGGGTTGGAAACATTCAGTACTTC - TRBJ2-4 - TRBV3-1
CASNRGSGDTQYF TGTGCCAGCAACCGGGGGTCCGGAGATACGCAGTATTTT - TRBJ2-3 - TRBV28
CSARDQGAPYEQYF TGCAGTGCTAGAGATCAAGGAGCCCCCTACGAGCAGTACTTC - TRBJ2-7 - TRBV20-1
CASSLVSGLTEHNEQFF TGTGCCAGCAGCTTAGTGTCGGGACTAACGGAACACAATGAGCAGTTCTTC TRBD2 TRBJ2-1 - TRBV11-2
CASSEAYEGLYF TGTGCCAGCAGTGAAGCGTACGAGGGTCTGTACTTC - TRBJ2-7 - TRBV6-1
CASSVGWGNTIYF TGTGCCAGCAGCGTAGGCTGGGGTAACACCATATATTTT - TRBJ1-3 few TRBV9
CASSPGTGLVYGYTF TGTGCCAGCAGTCCCGGGACAGGGCTGGTCTACGGCTACACCTTC TRBD1 TRBJ1-2 - TRBV28
CSARVMDTQYF TGCAGTGCTAGAGTCATGGATACGCAGTATTTT - TRBJ2-3 - TRBV20-1
CAYEGAQETQYF TGTGCCTACGAGGGGGCTCAAGAGACCCAGTACTTC TRBD1 TRBJ2-5 - TRBV25-1
CASKPRPSGGSTDTQYF TGTGCCAGCAAACCCAGGCCTAGCGGGGGTAGCACAGATACGCAGTATTTT TRBD2 TRBJ2-3 - TRBV6-2/TRBV6-3
CASSSEGQGFSPNYGYTF TGTGCCAGCAGCTCCGAGGGACAGGGGTTCTCCCCTAACTATGGCTACACCTTC TRBD1 TRBJ1-2 - TRBV7-2
CATSREGNTEAFF TGTGCCACCAGCAGAGAAGGGAACACTGAAGCTTTCTTT - TRBJ1-1 once TRBV15
CASASGESYEQYF TGTGCCAGCGCTAGCGGGGAATCCTACGAGCAGTACTTC TRBD2 TRBJ2-7 few TRBV7-6
CSAYPGTGSSYNEQFF TGCAGTGCTTACCCCGGGACAGGGAGCTCCTACAATGAGCAGTTCTTC TRBD1 TRBJ2-1 few TRBV20-1
CASSYDLLKGEQYF TGTGCCAGCAGTTACGACCTTCTAAAGGGTGAGCAGTACTTC - TRBJ2-7 - TRBV6-5
CASSLGVGVERGYTF TGTGCCAGCAGTTTAGGAGTAGGGGTTGAAAGAGGCTACACCTTC - TRBJ1-2 - TRBV12-3/TRBV12-4
CASSPRPAGPMDEQYF TGTGCCAGCAGTCCCCGCCCAGCAGGCCCGATGGACGAGCAGTACTTC - TRBJ2-7 - TRBV12-3/TRBV12-4
CASSLTGQGAPNYGYTF TGCGCCAGCAGCTTAACGGGACAGGGGGCGCCTAATTATGGCTACACCTTC TRBD1 TRBJ1-2 - TRBV5-1
CASSAWGAGELFF TGTGCCAGCAGTGCGTGGGGAGCCGGGGAGCTGTTTTTT - TRBJ2-2 - TRBV2
CASSLAVASQQETQYF TGTGCCAGCAGCTTAGCTGTAGCGTCGCAACAAGAGACCCAGTACTTC - TRBJ2-5 few TRBV7-2
CASRGTESYGYTF TGTGCCAGCAGGGGGACAGAGAGCTATGGCTACACCTTC TRBD1 TRBJ1-2 few TRBV25-1
CASSRQGRREYF TGTGCCAGCAGTAGGCAGGGCCGTCGGGAGTACTTC - TRBJ2-4 - TRBV28
CASSHGLAGGQSYEQYF TGTGCCAGCAGCCACGGTCTAGCGGGGGGCCAGAGCTACGAGCAGTACTTC TRBD2 TRBJ2-7 - TRBV3-1
CASSYSAGPPGGYTF TGTGCCAGCAGTTACTCAGCGGGGCCACCGGGGGGCTACACCTTC - TRBJ1-2 - TRBV6-5
CASSYKVGQGARSYNEQFF TGTGCCAGCAGTTATAAGGTGGGACAGGGGGCAAGGTCCTACAATGAGCAGTTCTTC TRBD1 TRBJ2-1 - TRBV6-2/TRBV6-3
CSVGGGEAFF TGCAGCGTTGGAGGGGGGGAGGCTTTCTTT - TRBJ1-1 - TRBV29-1
CAISESLAVRETGELFF TGTGCCATCAGTGAGTCTTTAGCGGTGAGAGAGACCGGGGAGCTGTTTTTT - TRBJ2-2 - TRBV10-3
CASSETGESYNEQFF TGTGCCAGCAGTGAGACGGGGGAGTCCTACAATGAGCAGTTCTTC - TRBJ2-1 - TRBV25-1
CASSRYLRGGQNIQYF TGTGCCAGCAGCCGCTACTTGCGGGGGGGCCAAAACATTCAGTACTTC TRBD2 TRBJ2-4 - TRBV3-1
CASTITTTGRNEQFF TGTGCCAGTACTATTACAACGACAGGCAGGAATGAGCAGTTCTTC - TRBJ2-1 - TRBV19
CASKEGQGAEGYTF TGTGCCAGCAAAGAGGGACAGGGGGCTGAGGGCTACACCTTC TRBD1 TRBJ1-2 few TRBV28
CASSYSAATPTYEQYF TGTGCCAGCAGTTACTCGGCCGCTACCCCAACCTACGAGCAGTACTTC - TRBJ2-7 few TRBV6-6
CASSPRLAGGLGETQYF TGTGCCAGCAGCCCTCGACTAGCGGGGGGGCTAGGTGAGACCCAGTACTTC TRBD2 TRBJ2-5 - TRBV3-1
CSVTTGAKGYTF TGCAGCGTAACTACAGGGGCGAAAGGCTACACCTTC TRBD1 TRBJ1-2 few TRBV29-1
CASSQRGVRQETQYF TGTGCCAGCTCACAGCGGGGGGTCAGGCAAGAGACCCAGTACTTC TRBD2 TRBJ2-5 - TRBV18
CASISGLNQPQHF TGTGCCAGCATATCGGGGCTTAATCAGCCCCAGCATTTT - TRBJ1-5 - TRBV2
CASSSYVEETQYF TGCGCCAGCAGCTCGTACGTGGAGGAGACCCAGTACTTC - TRBJ2-5 - TRBV5-1
CSSRQGGETQYF TGCAGCTCGAGACAGGGGGGTGAGACCCAGTACTTC TRBD1 TRBJ2-5 few TRBV29-1
CASSQDLWNEQYF TGTGCCAGCAGCCAAGATTTGTGGAACGAGCAGTACTTC - TRBJ2-7 - TRBV4-2
CASSSGTLNDGYTF TGTGCCAGCAGTTCCGGGACATTGAACGATGGCTACACCTTC - TRBJ1-2 few TRBV6-5
CSARDQGAMGNQPQHF TGCAGTGCTAGAGATCAGGGGGCAATGGGCAATCAGCCCCAGCATTTT TRBD1 TRBJ1-5 - TRBV20-1
CASSFPGSETQYF TGTGCCAGCAGCTTCCCAGGGTCAGAGACCCAGTACTTC - TRBJ2-5 - TRBV7-6
CASKSPYDRGEGGGLNYGYTF TGTGCCAGCAAGAGCCCGTACGACAGGGGCGAAGGCGGGGGTCTTAACTATGGCTACACCTTC TRBD1 TRBJ1-2 - TRBV2
CSARGTGGFGETQYF TGCAGTGCTCGAGGGACAGGGGGCTTCGGAGAGACCCAGTACTTC TRBD1 TRBJ2-5 few TRBV20-1
CASSYAGTGYNEQFF TGTGCCAGCAGTTATGCTGGAACGGGTTACAATGAGCAGTTCTTC - TRBJ2-1 - TRBV6-2/TRBV6-3
CASSPKDRVSYNEQFF TGCGCCAGCAGCCCTAAGGACAGGGTTTCCTACAATGAGCAGTTCTTC TRBD1 TRBJ2-1 - TRBV5-1
CASSPGPLGQEAQYF TGTGCCAGCAGTCCGGGGCCATTAGGCCAAGAGGCCCAGTACTTC - TRBJ2-7 - TRBV28
CASSQDMGTSGVSYEQYF TGCGCCAGCAGCCAAGATATGGGGACTAGCGGGGTCTCCTACGAGCAGTACTTC TRBD2 TRBJ2-7 few TRBV4-3
CASSQDGLAGMYNEQFF TGTGCCAGCAGCCAAGACGGACTAGCGGGAATGTACAATGAGCAGTTCTTC TRBD2 TRBJ2-1 - TRBV16
CASSLGGGASGEQFF TGTGCCAGCTCACTCGGCGGGGGGGCCTCCGGTGAGCAGTTCTTC TRBD2 TRBJ2-1 - TRBV18
CASSQDSGGAEEQFF TGCGCCAGCAGCCAAGATAGCGGGGGGGCAGAGGAGCAGTTCTTC TRBD2 TRBJ2-1 - TRBV4-3
CASSLADVDNSPLHF TGTGCCAGCAGCTTGGCCGACGTCGATAATTCACCCCTCCACTTT - TRBJ1-6 - TRBV5-5
CASSFCEGRDTQYF TGTGCCAGCAGTTTCTGTGAGGGGCGAGATACGCAGTATTTT - TRBJ2-3 few TRBV6-2/TRBV6-3
CASSAGLAILETQFF TGTGCCAGCAGTGCCGGACTGGCCATTTTAGAGACCCAGTTCTTC - TRBJ2-1 - TRBV28
CASSLLTNYGYTF TGCGCCAGCAGCTTGTTGACGAACTATGGCTACACCTTC - TRBJ1-2 - TRBV5-1
CASSFEGISYEQYF TGCGCCAGCAGCTTCGAGGGGATCTCCTACGAGCAGTACTTC - TRBJ2-7 - TRBV5-1
CSARDRELAEQYF TGCAGTGCTAGAGACAGGGAACTTGCCGAGCAGTACTTC - TRBJ2-7 - TRBV20-1
CASSFRGLGDADTQYF TGTGCCAGCAGCTTCCGGGGGCTGGGCGATGCAGATACGCAGTATTTT - TRBJ2-3 once TRBV7-8
CASSLGSTVTQETQYF TGTGCCAGCAGCCTAGGGTCGACAGTGACTCAAGAGACCCAGTACTTC - TRBJ2-5 few TRBV7-9
CARSRDRVRNEQFF TGTGCCAGATCCCGGGACAGGGTTAGGAATGAGCAGTTCTTC TRBD1 TRBJ2-1 - TRBV28